The rows below give T cell receptor beta chains drawn from one sample of a study of cytomegalovirus exposure and HLA in healthy donors. The table came from immunoSEQ multiplex PCR; TCRdb's copy has only in-frame clones and leaves some out. Among about 73,000 clones, roughly 96% were seen once, and the ten largest hold approximately 3.5%. The sample taken for sequencing was PBMCs. The source is a man between 18 and 29 years old in good health and CMV-seronegative. Each CDR3 is given with its conserved first and last residue. A D gene is named only where the DNA matches it firmly. Size tells how often a clone was seen (once, few, many) or the class of an expanded clone, and some rows leave it out.

clone_size: -; v_call: TRBV11-1; d_call: -; j_call: TRBJ1-2; cdr3_nt: TGTGCCAGCAGCGAGCGCAGCGGCGGCTACACCTTC; cdr3_aa: CASSERSGGYTF
clone_size: once; v_call: TRBV7-6; d_call: -; j_call: TRBJ2-5; cdr3_nt: TGTGCCAGCAGCTCGATAAGGGGGGGCCAAGAGACCCAGTACTTC; cdr3_aa: CASSSIRGGQETQYF
clone_size: -; v_call: TRBV6-5; d_call: -; j_call: TRBJ1-5; cdr3_nt: TGTGCCAGCAGTGGGAGGAAAAATCAGCCCCAGCATTTT; cdr3_aa: CASSGRKNQPQHF
clone_size: -; v_call: TRBV28; d_call: -; j_call: TRBJ2-7; cdr3_nt: TGTGCCAGCAGTTTAGGAAGACTCCCAACCTACGAGCAGTACTTC; cdr3_aa: CASSLGRLPTYEQYF
clone_size: -; v_call: TRBV27; d_call: -; j_call: TRBJ1-5; cdr3_nt: TGTGCCAGCAGTTTGGCCGACAATCAGCCCCAGCATTTT; cdr3_aa: CASSLADNQPQHF
clone_size: -; v_call: TRBV12-5; d_call: TRBD2; j_call: TRBJ2-1; cdr3_nt: TGTGCTAGTGGTCCCAGGACTAGCGGTAGCTCCTACAATGAGCAGTTCTTC; cdr3_aa: CASGPRTSGSSYNEQFF
clone_size: once; v_call: TRBV5-5; d_call: TRBD1; j_call: TRBJ1-1; cdr3_nt: TGTGCCAGCAGCCGGGACAGCGAAGCTTTCTTT; cdr3_aa: CASSRDSEAFF
clone_size: once; v_call: TRBV5-4; d_call: TRBD1; j_call: TRBJ1-3; cdr3_nt: TGTGCCAGCAGCCGGGAGGGGGCGAGCTCTGGAAACACCATATATTTT; cdr3_aa: CASSREGASSGNTIYF
clone_size: -; v_call: TRBV7-8; d_call: -; j_call: TRBJ2-7; cdr3_nt: TGTGCCAGCAGCTTAGTGGAGGGACTCGAGCAGTACTTC; cdr3_aa: CASSLVEGLEQYF
clone_size: once; v_call: TRBV11-2; d_call: -; j_call: TRBJ1-4; cdr3_nt: TGTGCCAGCAGCTTAAATAGAGTCGAAAAACTGTTTTTT; cdr3_aa: CASSLNRVEKLFF
clone_size: -; v_call: TRBV5-6; d_call: -; j_call: TRBJ2-7; cdr3_nt: TGTGCCAGCAGCTACAGGGTCCAAGGGGGCGAGCAGTACTTC; cdr3_aa: CASSYRVQGGEQYF
clone_size: -; v_call: TRBV7-2; d_call: TRBD2; j_call: TRBJ2-3; cdr3_nt: TGTGCCAGCAGCTTAAGACCTAGCGGGGGCACAGATACGCAGTATTTT; cdr3_aa: CASSLRPSGGTDTQYF
clone_size: -; v_call: TRBV6-1; d_call: -; j_call: TRBJ1-1; cdr3_nt: TGTGCCAGCAGTTCCTACCACAGCACTGAAGCTTTCTTT; cdr3_aa: CASSSYHSTEAFF
clone_size: -; v_call: TRBV5-1; d_call: TRBD2; j_call: TRBJ2-5; cdr3_nt: TGCGCCAGCAGCTTGGGGGCGGGGGGAATCGAGACCCAGTACTTC; cdr3_aa: CASSLGAGGIETQYF
clone_size: -; v_call: TRBV19; d_call: -; j_call: TRBJ2-1; cdr3_nt: TGTGCCAGTAGTATATACAGGGGGGGGCTAGCAGCCTACAATGAGCAGTTCTTC; cdr3_aa: CASSIYRGGLAAYNEQFF
clone_size: once; v_call: TRBV6-1; d_call: -; j_call: TRBJ1-3; cdr3_nt: TGTGCCAGCAGTGAAGGCGCCTCTGGAAACACCATATATTTT; cdr3_aa: CASSEGASGNTIYF
clone_size: -; v_call: TRBV15; d_call: -; j_call: TRBJ1-1; cdr3_nt: TGTGCCACCAGCAGAGATCGCGATCAGAACACTGAAGCTTTCTTT; cdr3_aa: CATSRDRDQNTEAFF
clone_size: -; v_call: TRBV10-2; d_call: -; j_call: TRBJ1-2; cdr3_nt: TGCGCCAGCAGCACAACAGGGATTTCGTATGGCTACACCTTC; cdr3_aa: CASSTTGISYGYTF
clone_size: -; v_call: TRBV30; d_call: -; j_call: TRBJ1-6; cdr3_nt: TGTGCCTGGAGTGTAATCGCCCGAGGGACCCTCCACTTT; cdr3_aa: CAWSVIARGTLHF
clone_size: -; v_call: TRBV11-2; d_call: -; j_call: TRBJ1-6; cdr3_nt: TGTGCCAGCAGCCCCCAGGGGACCCTAAATTCACCCCTCCACTTT; cdr3_aa: CASSPQGTLNSPLHF
clone_size: -; v_call: TRBV4-3; d_call: -; j_call: TRBJ1-5; cdr3_nt: TGCGCCAGCAGCCAAGATTCCGGTCAGCCCCAGCATTTT; cdr3_aa: CASSQDSGQPQHF
clone_size: -; v_call: TRBV7-2; d_call: TRBD1; j_call: TRBJ1-2; cdr3_nt: TGTGCCAGCAGCTTAGTGGGACAGAACTATGGCTACACCTTC; cdr3_aa: CASSLVGQNYGYTF
clone_size: -; v_call: TRBV7-3; d_call: TRBD1; j_call: TRBJ1-1; cdr3_nt: TGTGCCAGCAGCCCAAACAGGGGGTACGAAGCTTTCTTT; cdr3_aa: CASSPNRGYEAFF